This is a list of T cell receptor beta chains from one sample in a study of cytomegalovirus exposure and HLA in healthy donors. The table came from immunoSEQ multiplex PCR; TCRdb's copy has only in-frame clones and leaves some out. The sample lists over 200,000 clones, more than 85% seen once, with roughly 0.99% in the top ten. The sample was PBMCs. The receptors here all came from a woman between 18 and 29 years old in good health and CMV-seronegative. Both conserved end residues are part of each CDR3. The D gene is left open where the match is weak. The size entry is marked missing in some rows and otherwise reads once, few, many or a size class.

V	size	J	D	CDR3	DNA
TRBV4-3	NA	TRBJ1-2	NA	CASSQETASGGGYTF	TGCGCCAGCAGCCAAGAGACAGCGTCGGGGGGTGGCTACACCTTC
TRBV7-2	few	TRBJ2-4	NA	CASSSTAGRYKNIQYF	TGTGCCAGCAGCTCTACTGCAGGGAGGTACAAAAACATTCAGTACTTC
TRBV7-6	NA	TRBJ1-5	NA	CASSWDINQPQHF	TGTGCCAGCAGCTGGGACATCAATCAGCCCCAGCATTTT
TRBV7-9	NA	TRBJ1-3	NA	CASSFGAGNTIYF	TGTGCCAGCAGCTTCGGAGCTGGAAACACCATATATTTT
TRBV9	NA	TRBJ1-4	TRBD1	CASSDPGQSNEKLFF	TGTGCCAGCAGCGATCCGGGACAGTCTAATGAAAAACTGTTTTTT
TRBV4-1	NA	TRBJ2-7	TRBD1	CASSLDRGAYEQYF	TGCGCCAGCAGCCTCGACAGGGGAGCCTACGAGCAGTACTTC
TRBV29-1	few	TRBJ1-1	NA	CSVLLQNTEAFF	TGCAGCGTTTTGTTACAGAACACTGAAGCTTTCTTT
TRBV30	NA	TRBJ2-3	TRBD1	CAWSVGGQGAYTQYF	TGTGCCTGGAGTGTAGGCGGACAGGGGGCATATACGCAGTATTTT
TRBV6-6	NA	TRBJ2-4	NA	CASSYSGENIQYF	TGTGCCAGCAGTTACTCAGGAGAAAACATTCAGTACTTC
TRBV6-1	NA	TRBJ1-2	TRBD1	CASSESGQGAGGYTF	TGTGCCAGCAGTGAAAGCGGGCAGGGGGCAGGTGGCTACACCTTC
TRBV5-1	few	TRBJ2-7	NA	CASSLGQIGTPAEQYF	TGCGCCAGCAGCTTGGGACAAATCGGCACCCCGGCGGAGCAGTACTTC
TRBV15	NA	TRBJ2-1	TRBD2	CATSREAGGLNEQFF	TGTGCCACCAGCAGAGAAGCGGGGGGGCTCAATGAGCAGTTCTTC
TRBV18	NA	TRBJ1-5	NA	CASSSIQGSGNQPQHF	TGTGCCAGCTCCTCAATTCAGGGATCTGGCAATCAGCCCCAGCATTTT
TRBV10-2	once	TRBJ2-5	TRBD1	CASSDGQGFWTQYF	TGCGCCAGCAGCGATGGACAGGGTTTTTGGACCCAGTACTTC
TRBV11-2	NA	TRBJ1-4	NA	CASSQTRGHNEKLFF	TGTGCCAGCAGCCAAACGAGGGGACATAATGAAAAACTGTTTTTT
TRBV18	once	TRBJ2-2	TRBD2	CASSPFGLVAPSGELFF	TGTGCCAGCTCACCTTTCGGACTAGTCGCTCCGTCCGGGGAGCTGTTTTTT
TRBV2	NA	TRBJ1-2	NA	CASSEALGRNYGYTF	TGTGCCAGCAGTGAAGCGCTTGGCAGAAACTATGGCTACACCTTC
TRBV6-5	NA	TRBJ1-2	NA	CASSYSNRGGYTF	TGTGCCAGCAGTTACTCGAATCGAGGTGGCTACACCTTC
TRBV5-8	NA	TRBJ1-2	NA	CASTRLGANYGYTF	TGTGCCAGCACCCGGCTGGGAGCTAACTATGGCTACACCTTC
TRBV10-1	NA	TRBJ2-3	TRBD2	CASSGGSTDTQYF	TGCGCCAGCAGCGGGGGGAGCACAGATACGCAGTATTTT
TRBV7-3	NA	TRBJ2-1	NA	CASSFRQVPYNEQFF	TGTGCCAGCAGCTTCCGACAGGTTCCCTACAATGAGCAGTTCTTC
TRBV5-1	NA	TRBJ2-1	NA	CASSLWGVVGSSYNEQFF	TGCGCCAGCAGCTTGTGGGGGGTCGTCGGGAGCTCCTACAATGAGCAGTTCTTC
TRBV28	NA	TRBJ1-5	TRBD1	CASSQGGTSNQPQHF	TGTGCCAGCAGCCAGGGGGGAACTAGCAATCAGCCCCAGCATTTT
TRBV14	NA	TRBJ2-3	NA	CASSLRTASTDTQYF	TGTGCCAGCAGCCTTAGGACAGCTAGCACAGATACGCAGTATTTT
TRBV6-5	NA	TRBJ2-7	NA	CASSYSTGGSYEQYF	TGTGCCAGCAGTTACTCGACCGGGGGCTCCTACGAGCAGTACTTC
TRBV2	NA	TRBJ1-2	NA	CASKQVYGYTF	TGTGCCAGCAAACAGGTGTATGGCTACACCTTC
TRBV7-2	NA	TRBJ1-2	NA	CASSKRGIEGNYGYTF	TGTGCCAGCAGCAAAAGGGGGATTGAGGGAAACTATGGCTACACCTTC
TRBV4-1	once	TRBJ1-4	NA	CASSQETWAEKLFF	TGCGCCAGCAGCCAAGAGACCTGGGCGGAAAAACTGTTTTTT
TRBV9	NA	TRBJ2-7	TRBD1	CASSGTTGLEQYF	TGTGCCAGCAGCGGTACGACAGGGCTCGAGCAGTACTTC
TRBV6-5	NA	TRBJ2-7	NA	CASRSGGGGSYEQYF	TGTGCCAGCAGGAGTGGGGGGGGCGGCTCCTACGAGCAGTACTTC
TRBV11-3	once	TRBJ2-5	NA	CASSLAGQGETQYF	TGTGCCAGCAGCTTAGCCGGTCAGGGGGAGACCCAGTACTTC
TRBV7-8	NA	TRBJ2-5	NA	CASSLGQTRREETQYF	TGTGCCAGCAGCTTAGGTCAAACTAGGAGGGAAGAGACCCAGTACTTC
TRBV19	NA	TRBJ1-4	NA	CASSIADSHNEKLFF	TGTGCCAGTAGTATAGCGGACAGCCATAATGAAAAACTGTTTTTT
TRBV4-3	NA	TRBJ1-1	NA	CASSQGHTNTEAFF	TGCGCCAGCAGCCAAGGACACACTAACACTGAAGCTTTCTTT